The rows below give T cell receptor beta chains drawn from one sample of a study of blood T cells in healthy people across ages. TCRdb called the 5' RACE reads again in MiXCR, with one record for every CDR3 protein. This table holds roughly 1.9 million distinct CDR3 sequences, roughly two fifths found once. The sample consisted of blood. These receptors were obtained from a human donor in good health. Each CDR3 is given with its conserved first and last residue.

v_call: TRBV29-1; j_call: TRBJ1-2; cdr3_aa: CSVYDGGHGYTF
v_call: TRBV6-1; j_call: TRBJ2-5; cdr3_aa: CASRRGARETQYF
v_call: TRBV20-1; j_call: TRBJ1-5; cdr3_aa: CSATGDSNQPRHF
v_call: TRBV11-1; j_call: TRBJ2-1; cdr3_aa: CASSPLDTWRGQFF
v_call: TRBV7-7; j_call: TRBJ2-1; cdr3_aa: CASASAGARGGETQFF
v_call: TRBV20-1; j_call: TRBJ2-1; cdr3_aa: CSARDSGGYSYNEQFF
v_call: TRBV24-1; j_call: TRBJ2-4; cdr3_aa: CATSDVGGFIQYF
v_call: TRBV20-1; j_call: TRBJ2-5; cdr3_aa: CSARGDWETQYF
v_call: TRBV2; j_call: TRBJ1-1; cdr3_aa: CASIVGGHQNTEAFF
v_call: TRBV4-3; j_call: TRBJ2-1; cdr3_aa: CASSQFLRGQVYNEQFF
v_call: TRBV20-1; j_call: TRBJ2-5; cdr3_aa: CSAARGSGGFKETQYF
v_call: TRBV25-1; j_call: TRBJ1-1; cdr3_aa: CASRRETEAFF
v_call: TRBV5-1; j_call: TRBJ2-3; cdr3_aa: CASGGGNSVDTQYF
v_call: TRBV7-3; j_call: TRBJ2-1; cdr3_aa: CASSPRGGTGDEQFF
v_call: TRBV3-1; j_call: TRBJ2-5; cdr3_aa: CASSQGQTQETQYF
v_call: TRBV4-2; j_call: NA; cdr3_aa: CASSQTQGALVSEQYF
v_call: TRBV4-2; j_call: TRBJ1-5; cdr3_aa: CASSPEEGVRGNQPQHF
v_call: TRBV12-3/TRBV12-4; j_call: TRBJ1-5; cdr3_aa: CASSLGRSGGQPQHF
v_call: TRBV12-3/TRBV12-4; j_call: TRBJ2-5; cdr3_aa: CASSSQGWETQYF
v_call: TRBV20-1; j_call: TRBJ2-3; cdr3_aa: CSAPRYGGTEDTQYF
v_call: TRBV6-2/TRBV6-3; j_call: TRBJ2-7; cdr3_aa: CAIRNFYEQYF
v_call: TRBV12-3/TRBV12-4; j_call: TRBJ2-1; cdr3_aa: CASGPRRANEQFF
v_call: TRBV7-2; j_call: TRBJ1-2; cdr3_aa: CASSYRDRSFYGYTF
v_call: TRBV2; j_call: TRBJ1-2; cdr3_aa: CASSRQSLNYGYTF
v_call: TRBV4-3; j_call: TRBJ2-7; cdr3_aa: CASSQDTREYEQYF
v_call: TRBV28; j_call: TRBJ2-1; cdr3_aa: CASSLQRGPSSYNEQFF
v_call: TRBV24-1; j_call: TRBJ1-2; cdr3_aa: CATRDTGVDGYTF
v_call: TRBV5-6; j_call: TRBJ1-2; cdr3_aa: CASSLAEAYRPGRGYTF
v_call: TRBV28; j_call: NA; cdr3_aa: CASSLILAGEMQETQYF
v_call: TRBV12-3/TRBV12-4; j_call: TRBJ2-1; cdr3_aa: CASGQGGIEQFF
v_call: TRBV6-5; j_call: TRBJ2-3; cdr3_aa: CASSATRAVTDTQYF
v_call: TRBV7-9; j_call: TRBJ1-1; cdr3_aa: CASSFKGGKAFF
v_call: TRBV6-5; j_call: TRBJ1-1; cdr3_aa: CASSYGVSTTEAFF
v_call: TRBV4-3; j_call: TRBJ2-3; cdr3_aa: CASSQDVLGTVLDTQYF
v_call: TRBV15; j_call: TRBJ1-6; cdr3_aa: CATSRDLNGGSPLHF
v_call: TRBV24-1; j_call: TRBJ1-5; cdr3_aa: CATSDSREGRNQPQHF
v_call: TRBV7-2; j_call: TRBJ2-3; cdr3_aa: CASSDMSTDTQYF
v_call: TRBV27; j_call: TRBJ1-5; cdr3_aa: CASSWGEGQPQHF
v_call: TRBV29-1; j_call: TRBJ2-7; cdr3_aa: CSVERTGSSEQYF
v_call: TRBV7-9; j_call: TRBJ1-1; cdr3_aa: CASSFPRPKGDTEAFF
v_call: TRBV20-1; j_call: TRBJ1-6; cdr3_aa: CSAGRTGGNSPLHF
v_call: TRBV28; j_call: TRBJ2-6; cdr3_aa: CASSSVRAGANVLTF
v_call: TRBV24-1; j_call: TRBJ2-3; cdr3_aa: CATSDPGDATHTDTQYF